These 13 T cell receptor beta chains were sequenced from one sample in a study of CD8 T cells in ankylosing spondylitis. TCRdb re-analysed the 5' RACE reads in MiXCR, keeping a single row per CDR3 protein. The sample consists of nearly 350,000 distinct CDR3 sequences, around 15% of them appearing once. Sequenced sample: blood, either unsorted or a sorted T cell fraction (not recorded which). All receptors derive from a male donor with ankylosing spondylitis or in good health (not recorded which).

This clonotype was counted many times. The gene calls are TRBV12-3 or TRBV12-4 and TRBJ2-2; 13 nucleotides align to TRBD2. The CDR3 consists of 14 residues. The junction had 3 bases not matched to a gene; V was cut back by 9 bases and J by 5 bases. CDR3 protein: CASQGLAGTGELFF. The CDR3 DNA reads TGTGCCAGTCAGGGACTAGCGGGAACCGGGGAGCTGTTTTTT.

This clonotype was picked up many times. The CDR3 spells CAIRGTSDRNNEQFF. The CDR3 bases are TGTGCCATCAGGGGGACCTCGGACAGAAACAATGAGCAGTTCTTC. This chain connects TRBV10-3 to TRBJ2-1, with TRBD1 as a possible D gene (6 bases). The CDR3 totals 15 residues. The germline V and J ends were trimmed by 6 bases and 5 bases, with 17 bases remaining between them. CDR1 is ENHRY and CDR2 is SYGVKD in the germline V gene.

Only a few counts were recorded for this clonotype. One end of the junction varies from germline; a read error may be responsible. The CDR3 loop is CASGTDWAVF. In nucleotides, the CDR3 is TGTGCCAGTGGCACCGATTGGGCAGTTTTT. The chain employs TRBV19 and TRBJ2-3; D is ambiguous. CDR1 LNHDA and CDR2 SQIVND come from the germline V gene (reference sequence). This CDR3 region has 10 residues.

Only a few counts were recorded for this clonotype. CDR3 bases: TGTGCCAGCTCACCACGAAGGTCAGGGGACACAGATACGCAGTATTTT. Its translation: CASSPRRSGDTDTQYF. This rearrangement joins TRBV18 to TRBJ2-3, with D possibly matching TRBD1 (6 bases). Trimming removed 1 base at V and 2 bases at J, with 13 bases between. From germline, CDR1 is KGHSH and CDR2 LQKENI. The CDR3 extends over 16 amino acids.

Comments on this clonotype: A clone one base away is much larger, so this may be a read error. CDR3 region: CARNAASSYNEQFF. Written as DNA, the CDR3 is TGCGCCAGAAACGCGGCTAGCTCCTACAATGAGCAGTTCTTC. The rearrangement joins TRBV5-1 to TRBJ2-1, with D hard to call. This CDR3 spans 14 amino acids. The germline V gene has CDR1 SGHRS and CDR2 YFSETQ. V was cut by 8 bases and J by 0 bases, with 12 bases left in between.

This sequence joins TRBV11-2 and TRBJ2-7; 10 bases align to TRBD1. CDR1 and CDR2 from the germline V gene are SGHAT and FQNNGV. V gave up 6 bases and J gave up 6 bases; unmatched junction bases: 11. The CDR3 is made up of 15 amino acids. The CDR3 protein is CASSLRGTGDGEQYF. CDR3 in DNA: TGTGCCAGCAGTTTAAGGGGGACAGGGGACGGCGAGCAGTACTTC.

The genes are TRBV3-1 and TRBJ2-4, with D possibly TRBD2 on 6 matching bases. Germline-derived CDR1 and CDR2 are LGHDT and YNNKEL (reference sequence). The CDR3 sequence is 17 residues long. The V gene lost 0 bases and the J gene lost 3 bases, with 15 bases spanning the gap. The CDR3 DNA reads as TGTGCCAGCAGCCAAGATCCCGGGAGTGGAGGCAAAAACATTCAGTACTTC. Amino acid sequence: CASSQDPGSGGKNIQYF.

This clonotype showed up just a few times. The chain joins TRBV20-1 to TRBJ2-1, with 9 bases identical to TRBD2. Germline assignment: CDR1 DFQATT and CDR2 SNEGSKA (reference sequence). Trimming took 5 bases from V and 6 from J; bases not matched to a gene: 8. This CDR3 spans 14 amino acids. CDR3 loop: CSAAAPGLANEQFF. The CDR3 nucleotides read TGCAGTGCTGCCGCTCCGGGACTAGCCAATGAGCAGTTCTTC.

The chain carries TRBV12-3 or TRBV12-4 and TRBJ2-2; D not resolved. The CDR3 sequence is 11 residues long. Trimming removed 3 bases from V and 8 bases from J, with 4 bases in between. This chain's CDR3 is CASSFKGELFF. CDR3 nucleotides: TGTGCCAGCAGTTTTAAAGGGGAGCTGTTTTTT.

The chain links TRBV4-1 to TRBJ1-3; D unclear. Trimming shortened V by 4 bases and J by 3 bases, and 10 bases separated the two germline ends. The germline V gene encodes CDR1 MGHRA and CDR2 YSYEKL. The CDR3 is 14 residues long. The CDR3 loop reads CASSLGVGGNTIYF. As DNA, the CDR3 is TGCGCCAGCAGCCTCGGAGTAGGTGGAAACACCATATATTTT.

The J gene is TRBJ2-3, the V gene TRBV30, with D possibly matching TRBD2 (5 bases). Trimming stripped 4 bases from V and 4 bases from J, with 15 bases between. Germline lookup yields CDR1 GTSNPN and CDR2 SVGIG (reference sequence). The CDR3 is 14 amino acids. The CDR3 DNA reads as TGTGCCTGGACCCCCCGGGCGGGCGCAGATACGCAGTATTTT. Translation: CAWTPRAGADTQYF.

This clonotype has more than one count but fewer than ten. The chain recombines TRBV9 with TRBJ2-1, with D uncertain. The CDR3 runs 12 residues. V was cut by 1 base and J by 5 bases, with 4 bases left in between. Germline V gives CDR1 SGDLS, CDR2 YYNGEE. This chain's CDR3 is CASSVFDNEQFF. Here the CDR3 DNA reads TGTGCCAGCAGCGTATTTGACAATGAGCAGTTCTTC.

The gene calls are TRBV10-3 and TRBJ2-2; possibly TRBD2 for D (5 bases). V was trimmed by 1 base and J by 3 bases, leaving 12 bases between them. Germline V gene sequence: CDR1 ENHRY, CDR2 SYGVKD. The CDR3 contains 16 residues. The CDR3 DNA follows: TGTGCCATCAGTGAGTACCCGGGAAAGCACACCGGGGAGCTGTTTTTT. It encodes CAISEYPGKHTGELFF.